This TCR beta chain appears in the sequencing data of a study of blood T cell repertoires in COVID-19 (TCRdb year 2020). The study in broad terms: Collaborator samples came from the United States, Italy and Spain and covered acute and convalescent phases of COVID-19. The samples were drawn from the first 160 participants of the ongoing ImmuneRACE study and from roughly 1,300 subjects provided by 6 global collaborators. The repertoires were released in a freely available public database intended as a resource for research on the immune response to SARS-CoV-2. Subjects who had been exposed to COVID-19, were actively infected with it, or had recovered from it provided the deeply sampled blood TCRbeta repertoires that made up the dataset. The prospective study material was composed of cDNA or gDNA derived from T cells, B-cell-depleted T cells, or PBMCs. HLA class I and class II types, where available, came from metadata supplied by the sample provider rather than from assay-based typing. A de-identified subject ID, COVID-19 status, age in years and sex were almost always included in the sample metadata.

The collaborating institutions used their own protocols to collect whole blood in K2EDTA tubes. Collaborator samples were shipped for TCRbeta analysis as frozen whole blood, isolated PBMCs, or DNA extracted from either sample type. On the study overall, not on this receptor specifically: The quantity of clinical and demographic metadata differed by source and by participant and was supplied without curation.

For CDR1 and CDR2, the germline V gene (reference sequence) lists MNHEY and SMNVEV. The CDR3 covers 14 residues, taking in both the cysteine and the phenylalanine. Solely the CDR3 DNA is kept, with 42 bases framed from the first base. The junction carries 8 bases between V and J, which are trimmed by 5 bases and 0 bases respectively. TCRbeta CDR3 regions were amplified from genomic DNA using the immunoSEQ Assay, a bias-controlled multiplex PCR. From the authors' description of their analysis: Within the assay, amplification of reference gene primers was used to estimate how many nucleated cells each sample contained. Sequence reads were collapsed and filtered to measure the absolute abundance of every unique TCRbeta CDR3 rearrangement. For each sample, productive Simpson clonality was calculated as the square root of Simpson's diversity index over productive rearrangements. Held by TCRdb, this immuneACCESS table contains in-frame sequences only and omits some clones. Under half of the omission traces to an unresolved V gene where checked; the cause of the rest is unknown. That table gives V, J and clone size, and the DNA gave D and trimming. Present in this sample are about 150,000 clones, 82% of which were seen just once. The ten top clones hold about 10% of the sample.

Worth noting for this clone: The specificity of this receptor is unknown. Base-call qualities are not available, and no considerably larger clone is one nucleotide away.

The sample comprised peripheral blood. The TCR sequence derives from an elderly woman with active or convalescent COVID-19. The V and J segments used are TRBV27 and TRBJ1-5; TRBD1 is a weak D gene call, 5 bases matching. The DNA sequence follows: TGTGCCAGCAGTCCAGGGTATAGCAATCAGCCCCAGCATTTT. The resulting protein is CASSPGYSNQPQHF.